The 10 T cell receptor beta chains below come from one sample, sequenced in a study of T cells in localized non-small cell lung cancer. The method was immunoSEQ multiplex PCR; TCRdb's version includes in-frame clones alone and lacks a portion of them. Of 2,000 to 2,500 clones in the sample, about 30% were seen once. Specimen: normal lung tissue next to the tumor, collected before any cancer treatment. Source of these receptors: a male donor older than 55 with stage I squamous cell lung carcinoma.

This clone is judged medium-sized (0.01 to 0.1%). This chain connects TRBV2 to TRBJ2-1, with 7 bases aligning to TRBD2. The J segment lost 8 bases and the V segment lost 2 bases, leaving 9 bases of the junction unmatched. The germline V gene encodes CDR1 SNHLY and CDR2 FYNNEI. The CDR3 totals 15 residues. In nucleotides, the CDR3 is TGTGCCAGCAGTGAATTGACGGGAGGAGCTGATGAGCAGTTCTTC. Translation: CASSELTGGADEQFF.

This clone was recorded a few times. The chain employs TRBV10-3 and TRBJ1-5; D not resolved. V dropped 10 bases and J dropped 0 bases, with 16 bases sitting between them. Germline V gene lookup returns CDR1 ENHRY and CDR2 SYGVKD. There are 15 residues in the CDR3. CDR3 bases: TGTGCCAGCCTCATCTCCGGGGATAGCAATCAGCCCCAGCATTTT. This sequence encodes CASLISGDSNQPQHF.

In its sample, this clone ranks as medium-sized. This chain joins TRBV11-3 and TRBJ1-2; 8 nucleotides line up with TRBD1. Germline loops: CDR1 SGHNT, CDR2 YENEEA. The CDR3 runs to 14 residues. V shed 5 bases and J 3 bases; nucleotides not matched to a gene: 5. CDR3 sequence (DNA): TGTGCCAGCAGCCCTGGACAGGGAGACTATGGCTACACCTTC. It is translated as CASSPGQGDYGYTF.

This sequence joins TRBV28 and TRBJ1-2; 9 positions agree with TRBD1. Per germline, CDR1 MDHEN and CDR2 SYDVKM. The trim removed 5 bases at V and 3 bases at J, leaving 7 bases unmatched. This CDR3 has 15 amino acids. CDR3 residues: CASSPRDRGDYGYTF. CDR3 nucleotide sequence: TGTGCCAGCAGTCCCCGAGACAGGGGGGACTATGGCTACACCTTC.

Judged by abundance, this clone is medium-sized. The CDR3 sequence is CASSPGEAGGETQYF. CDR3 DNA sequence: TGTGCCAGCAGCCCCGGGGAGGCGGGAGGAGAGACCCAGTACTTC. The V gene is TRBV11-3, the J gene TRBJ2-5; 8 bases match TRBD2. This CDR3 spans 15 amino acids. The germline CDR1 and CDR2 sequences are SGHNT and YENEEA. V dropped 5 bases and J dropped 4; count of bases not matched to a gene: 9.

The rearrangement joins TRBV19 to TRBJ2-3, with D hard to call. Trimming shortened V by 5 bases and J by 2 bases, and 8 bases separated the two germline ends. Germline CDR1 is LNHDA and CDR2 is SQIVND (reference sequence). CDR3 length: 13 residues. The CDR3: CASSGHITDTQYF. The CDR3 nucleotides are TGTGCCAGTAGTGGGCACATCACAGATACGCAGTATTTT.

The CDR3 sequence is CATSRSNRGYGYTF. The CDR3 DNA reads TGTGCCACCAGCCGATCTAACAGGGGCTATGGCTACACCTTC. The gene calls are TRBV15 and TRBJ1-2, with 7 bases identical to TRBD1. CDR1 LNHNV and CDR2 YYDKDF come from the germline V gene (reference sequence). This CDR3 comprises 14 residues. J was trimmed by 4 bases and V by 5 bases; bases with no gene match: 7.

This clone is labeled as medium-sized (0.01 to 0.1%). The chain recombines TRBV11-3 with TRBJ2-2, with D possibly matching TRBD1 (6 bases). V shed 3 bases and J shed 4 bases, with 9 bases lying between them. Germline CDR1 and CDR2: SGHNT and YENEEA. The CDR3 is 14 amino acids. CDR3: CASSFQGITGELFF. The CDR3 region has the DNA TGTGCCAGCAGCTTTCAGGGGATCACCGGGGAGCTGTTTTTT.

By share, this clone counts as medium-sized. This chain connects TRBV11-3 to TRBJ1-1; 7 nucleotides agree with TRBD1. Germline V gives CDR1 SGHNT, CDR2 YENEEA. The junction had 8 bases not matched to a gene; V was cut back by 5 bases and J by 5 bases. The CDR3 length is 14 residues. The chain's CDR3 is CASSPQGGKTEAFF. The CDR3 DNA reads TGTGCCAGCAGCCCTCAGGGGGGGAAGACTGAAGCTTTCTTT.

For the CDR3, the DNA is TGTGCCAGTAGTATAGGGGGAGAGACCCAGTACTTC. Amino acid sequence: CASSIGGETQYF. The chain joins TRBV19 to TRBJ2-5; D gene uncertain. Trimming removed 1 base at V and 4 bases at J, with 4 bases between. The V gene's germline CDR1 is LNHDA and CDR2 SQIVND (reference sequence). This CDR3 has 12 amino acids.